Listed below are T cell receptor beta chains from one sample, sequenced in a study of beta chain features in type 1 diabetes. Generated by immunoSEQ multiplex PCR, the TCRdb table keeps only in-frame clones and is missing some. Of roughly 15,000 clones in the sample, 60% to 75% are singletons; the top ten hold roughly 0.84%. Sequencing was performed on stem cell memory CD4+ T cells from blood. Source of these receptors: a man aged 25 to 40 with type 1 diabetes. Each CDR3 is given with its conserved first and last residue. A D gene is named only where the DNA matches it firmly.

cdr3_aa: CASSRLAVGTDTQYF
d_call: TRBD2
j_call: TRBJ2-3
v_call: TRBV6-1

cdr3_aa: CASSPPRGSGGLEGTQYF
d_call: TRBD2
j_call: TRBJ2-5
v_call: TRBV7-9

cdr3_aa: CASSVAGGLREQYF
d_call: TRBD2
j_call: TRBJ2-7
v_call: TRBV6-5

cdr3_aa: CASSTLAGKTYNEQFF
d_call: -
j_call: TRBJ2-1
v_call: TRBV11-2

cdr3_aa: CASSLRQGGQPQHF
d_call: TRBD1
j_call: TRBJ1-5
v_call: TRBV5-6

cdr3_aa: CASSTTDSYEQYF
d_call: -
j_call: TRBJ2-7
v_call: TRBV25-1

cdr3_aa: CASSSQGANYGYTF
d_call: TRBD1
j_call: TRBJ1-2
v_call: TRBV5-1

cdr3_aa: CASSLTSGGTDTQYF
d_call: TRBD2
j_call: TRBJ2-3
v_call: TRBV5-4

cdr3_aa: CASSIDGGAHNEQFF
d_call: TRBD2
j_call: TRBJ2-1
v_call: TRBV5-5

cdr3_aa: CASSRQGGNTIYF
d_call: TRBD1
j_call: TRBJ1-3
v_call: TRBV6-5

cdr3_aa: CASSLDRPYEQYF
d_call: -
j_call: TRBJ2-7
v_call: TRBV7-2

cdr3_aa: CASSSTGSGGNTIYF
d_call: -
j_call: TRBJ1-3
v_call: TRBV7-2

cdr3_aa: CAISPAGVRAYNEQFF
d_call: TRBD2
j_call: TRBJ2-1
v_call: TRBV10-3

cdr3_aa: CASSINTDRGWSDTQYF
d_call: TRBD1
j_call: TRBJ2-3
v_call: TRBV5-1

cdr3_aa: CAISSPGDGTGEQFF
d_call: -
j_call: TRBJ2-1
v_call: TRBV10-3

cdr3_aa: CASSLQGGELFF
d_call: -
j_call: TRBJ2-2
v_call: TRBV7-3

cdr3_aa: CASSPKMGDREEHNEQFF
d_call: TRBD1
j_call: TRBJ2-1
v_call: TRBV7-9

cdr3_aa: CASSMNAGSNQPQHF
d_call: -
j_call: TRBJ1-5
v_call: TRBV7-2

cdr3_aa: CASTPGGREETQYF
d_call: TRBD2
j_call: TRBJ2-5
v_call: TRBV6-5

cdr3_aa: CASSEFSGAKNIQYF
d_call: -
j_call: TRBJ2-4
v_call: TRBV2

cdr3_aa: CASSQDLGQLNTEAFF
d_call: -
j_call: TRBJ1-1
v_call: TRBV4-3

cdr3_aa: CASSQDGQIGQPQHF
d_call: -
j_call: TRBJ1-5
v_call: TRBV4-2

cdr3_aa: CASSTGDASWVGNQPQHF
d_call: TRBD1
j_call: TRBJ1-5
v_call: TRBV19

cdr3_aa: CASSLNAVSSYEQYF
d_call: -
j_call: TRBJ2-7
v_call: TRBV11-2

cdr3_aa: CASGMGGLGLTDYTF
d_call: -
j_call: TRBJ1-2
v_call: TRBV4-1

cdr3_aa: CASSLLAGGDEQFF
d_call: TRBD2
j_call: TRBJ2-1
v_call: TRBV2

cdr3_aa: CASRQGPGTYGYTF
d_call: TRBD1
j_call: TRBJ1-2
v_call: TRBV9

cdr3_aa: CASSVTSGGAGETQYF
d_call: TRBD2
j_call: TRBJ2-5
v_call: TRBV6-1

cdr3_aa: CASSLYGLGGTEAFF
d_call: -
j_call: TRBJ1-1
v_call: TRBV5-8

cdr3_aa: CASSPPSGGAADTQYF
d_call: TRBD2
j_call: TRBJ2-3
v_call: TRBV18